This paragraph covers one T cell receptor beta chain sequence. The antigen is undetermined. The CDR3 has 14 residues. Germline-derived CDR1 and CDR2 are SGHVS and FNYEAQ. V shed 3 bases and J 5 bases; nucleotides not matched to a gene: 5. This entry is derived from a study of T cell repertoires in cytomegalovirus infection. Overall study context: Recently identified HLA-C-restricted CMV epitopes were among the peptides used.

TCRdb reanalysed the reads using MiXCR and keeps one entry per CDR3 protein. The sample records under 150,000 distinct CDR3 sequences, about 33% being singletons. This receptor was identified in a human donor in good health (CMV status not recorded). Some clones in this sample may be carry-over from other donors' samples. This chain connects TRBV7-6 to TRBJ2-5; 8 bases align to TRBD1. The sequencing here drew on CD8+ T cells from cultured PBMCs, taken from culture after CMV antigen stimulation. CDR3 sequence reads: CASSFSRTGETQYF. The CDR3 bases are TGTGCCAGCAGCTTTTCGCGGACAGGGGAGACCCAGTACTTC. The full variable domain, rest sourced from reference TRBV7-6 and TRBJ2-5, is GAGVSQSPRYKVTKRGQDVALRCDPISGHVSLYWYRQALGQGPEFLTYFNYEAQQDKSGLPNDRFSAERPEGSISTLTIQRTEQRDSAMYRCASSFSRTGETQYFGPGTRLLVL.